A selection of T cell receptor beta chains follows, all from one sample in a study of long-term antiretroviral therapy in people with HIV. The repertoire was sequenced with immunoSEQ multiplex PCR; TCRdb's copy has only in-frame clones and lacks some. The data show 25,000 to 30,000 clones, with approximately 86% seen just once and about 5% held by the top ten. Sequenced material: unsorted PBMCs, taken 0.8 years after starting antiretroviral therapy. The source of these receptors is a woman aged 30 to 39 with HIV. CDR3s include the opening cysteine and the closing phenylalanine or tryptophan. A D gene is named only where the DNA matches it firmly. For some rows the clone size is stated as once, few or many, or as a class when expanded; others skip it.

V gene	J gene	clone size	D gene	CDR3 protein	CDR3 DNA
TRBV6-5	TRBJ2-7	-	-	CASSYQLEQYF	TGTGCCAGCAGTTACCAGCTCGAGCAGTACTTC
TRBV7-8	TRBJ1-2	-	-	CASSSYRDGYTF	TGTGCCAGCAGCTCGTACAGGGATGGCTACACCTTC
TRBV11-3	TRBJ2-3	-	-	CASSLDGLSTDTQYF	TGTGCCAGCAGCTTAGATGGACTGAGCACAGATACGCAGTATTTT
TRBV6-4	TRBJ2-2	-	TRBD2	CARKGFRGETGELFF	TGTGCCAGAAAAGGATTCCGGGGGGAAACCGGGGAGCTGTTTTTT
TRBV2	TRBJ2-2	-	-	CASSETRVTGELFF	TGTGCCAGCAGTGAAACCAGGGTCACCGGGGAGCTGTTTTTT
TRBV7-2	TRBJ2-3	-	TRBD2	CASSLEFYPGLAGPDTQYF	TGTGCCAGCAGCTTAGAATTCTATCCGGGACTAGCGGGGCCGGATACGCAGTATTTT
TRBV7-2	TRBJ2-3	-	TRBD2	CASSSGASGSTDTQYF	TGTGCCAGCAGCTCCGGGGCTAGCGGAAGCACAGATACGCAGTATTTT
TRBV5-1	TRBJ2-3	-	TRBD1	CASSSTGGADTQYF	TGCGCCAGCAGCTCCACAGGGGGCGCGGATACGCAGTATTTT
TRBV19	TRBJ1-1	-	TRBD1	CASSINKKGATEAFF	TGTGCCAGTAGTATAAATAAGAAGGGGGCCACTGAAGCTTTCTTT
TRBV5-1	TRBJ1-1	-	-	CASSSGRLNTEAFF	TGCGCCAGCAGCTCGGGCAGATTGAACACTGAAGCTTTCTTT
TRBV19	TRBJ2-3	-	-	CASNGQDLGTDTQYF	TGTGCCAGTAACGGGCAGGACCTAGGTACAGATACGCAGTATTTT
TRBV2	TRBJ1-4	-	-	CASSEWDSTNEKLFF	TGTGCCAGCAGTGAGTGGGACTCAACTAATGAAAAACTGTTTTTT
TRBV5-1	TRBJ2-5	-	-	CASSSSLRQLETQYF	TGCGCCAGCAGCTCCTCACTCCGACAGCTAGAGACCCAGTACTTC
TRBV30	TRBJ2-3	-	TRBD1	CAWRITGADTQYF	TGTGCCTGGAGGATAACAGGGGCAGATACGCAGTATTTT
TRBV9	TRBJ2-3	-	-	CASGGGAVYF	TGTGCCAGCGGTGGGGGGGCCGTGTATTTT
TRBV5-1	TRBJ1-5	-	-	CASSLGDRNQPQHF	TGCGCCAGCAGCTTGGGAGACAGAAATCAGCCCCAGCATTTT
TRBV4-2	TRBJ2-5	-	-	CASSQDFVSIGSQETQYF	TGTGCCAGCAGCCAAGACTTCGTATCGATAGGGAGCCAGGAGACCCAGTACTTC
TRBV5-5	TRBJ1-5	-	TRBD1	CASSFGTGGGNQPQHF	TGTGCCAGCAGCTTCGGAACAGGGGGCGGCAATCAGCCCCAGCATTTT
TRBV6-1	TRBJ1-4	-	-	CASSEVFGGAGVGREKLFF	TGTGCCAGCAGTGAAGTTTTTGGGGGTGCCGGCGTCGGAAGGGAAAAACTGTTTTTT
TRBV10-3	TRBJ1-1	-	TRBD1	CAISGAGQGRTEAFF	TGTGCCATCAGTGGTGCGGGACAGGGGAGAACTGAAGCTTTCTTT
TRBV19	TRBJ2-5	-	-	CASIWAQAPRGETQYF	TGTGCCAGTATCTGGGCCCAGGCGCCAAGGGGGGAGACCCAGTACTTC
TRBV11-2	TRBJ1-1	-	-	CASSPRDGNTEAFF	TGTGCCAGCAGCCCCCGGGACGGGAACACTGAAGCTTTCTTT
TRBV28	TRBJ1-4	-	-	CASSLSPLQSNEKLFF	TGTGCCAGCAGTTTATCACCTCTCCAGTCTAATGAAAAACTGTTTTTT
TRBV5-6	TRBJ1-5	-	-	CASSPWGGGVRQPQHF	TGTGCCAGCAGCCCATGGGGCGGGGGCGTTCGTCAGCCCCAGCATTTT
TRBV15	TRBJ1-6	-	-	CATSRDKGNNSPLHF	TGTGCCACCAGCAGAGATAAGGGAAATAATTCACCCCTCCACTTT
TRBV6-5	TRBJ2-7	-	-	CASMGRASEQYF	TGTGCCAGCATGGGCAGGGCCTCCGAGCAGTACTTC
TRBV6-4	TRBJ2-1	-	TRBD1	CASSDYVTGLVNEQFF	TGTGCCAGCAGTGACTATGTGACAGGGTTAGTCAATGAGCAGTTCTTC
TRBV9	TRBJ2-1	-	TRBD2	CASSVTSGGYGEQFF	TGTGCCAGCAGCGTAACTAGCGGGGGGTACGGTGAGCAGTTCTTC
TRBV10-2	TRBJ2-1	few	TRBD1	CASTELGTVYNEQFF	TGCGCCAGCACCGAACTCGGGACAGTATACAATGAGCAGTTCTTC
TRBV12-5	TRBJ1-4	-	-	CASSHGGGTEKLFF	TGTGCTAGCAGCCATGGGGGGGGTACGGAAAAACTGTTTTTT
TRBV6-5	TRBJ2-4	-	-	CASSLGQSLAKNIQYF	TGTGCCAGCAGTTTAGGACAGAGCCTAGCCAAAAACATTCAGTACTTC
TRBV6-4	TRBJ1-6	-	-	CASSDSNLSPLHF	TGTGCCAGCAGTGACTCGAATTTGTCACCCCTCCACTTT
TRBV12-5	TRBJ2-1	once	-	CASGLVLTNAYNEQFF	TGTGCTAGTGGTTTGGTACTAACGAACGCCTACAATGAGCAGTTCTTC
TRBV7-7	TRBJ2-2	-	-	CASSSAGLAGELFF	TGTGCCAGCAGCTCAGCAGGGTTGGCCGGGGAGCTGTTTTTT
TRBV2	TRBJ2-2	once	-	CASSVGGNTGELFF	TGTGCCAGCAGTGTGGGCGGGAACACCGGGGAGCTGTTTTTT
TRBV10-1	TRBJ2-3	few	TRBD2	CASSDSGGYADTQYF	TGCGCCAGCAGTGATAGCGGGGGATACGCAGATACGCAGTATTTT
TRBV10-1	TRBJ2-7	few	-	CASSETGAEQYF	TGCGCCAGCAGTGAGACCGGGGCCGAGCAGTACTTC
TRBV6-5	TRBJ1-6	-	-	CASSYSENSPLHF	TGTGCCAGCAGTTATTCTGAAAATTCACCCCTCCACTTT
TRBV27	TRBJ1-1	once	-	CASSSSAGRAFF	TGTGCCAGCAGTTCCTCGGCAGGGCGAGCTTTCTTT
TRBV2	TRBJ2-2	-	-	CASSGIVSTGELFF	TGTGCCAGCAGTGGAATAGTGTCCACCGGGGAGCTGTTTTTT
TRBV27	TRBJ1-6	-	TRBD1	CASSPGQGRTPLHF	TGTGCCAGCAGTCCGGGACAGGGTAGGACACCCCTCCACTTT
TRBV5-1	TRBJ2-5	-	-	CASSLEGEETQYF	TGCGCCAGCAGCTTGGAAGGGGAAGAGACCCAGTACTTC
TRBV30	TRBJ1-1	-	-	CAWSPPRQGEAFF	TGTGCCTGGAGTCCACCTAGGCAGGGTGAAGCTTTCTTT
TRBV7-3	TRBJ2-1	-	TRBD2	CASSFGTSGGPKEQFF	TGTGCCAGCAGCTTTGGGACTAGCGGGGGCCCTAAAGAGCAGTTCTTC
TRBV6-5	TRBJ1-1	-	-	CASSYQGRTEAFF	TGTGCCAGCAGTTACCAGGGGAGAACTGAAGCTTTCTTT